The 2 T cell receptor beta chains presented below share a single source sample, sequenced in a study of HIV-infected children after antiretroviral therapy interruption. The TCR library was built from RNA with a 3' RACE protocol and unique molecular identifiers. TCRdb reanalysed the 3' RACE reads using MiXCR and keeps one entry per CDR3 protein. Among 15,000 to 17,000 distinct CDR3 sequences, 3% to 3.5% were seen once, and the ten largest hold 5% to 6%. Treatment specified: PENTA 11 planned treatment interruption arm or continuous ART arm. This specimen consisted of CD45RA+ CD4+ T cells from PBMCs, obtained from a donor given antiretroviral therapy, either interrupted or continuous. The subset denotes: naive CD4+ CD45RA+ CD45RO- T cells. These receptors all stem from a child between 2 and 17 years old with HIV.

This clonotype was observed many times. This CDR3 reads CASSSPSAGVETQYF. CDR3 sequence (DNA): TGTGCCAGCAGCTCCCCTTCAGCGGGAGTGGAGACCCAGTACTTC. This chain connects TRBV3-1 to TRBJ2-5; 8 bases line up with TRBD2. This CDR3 has 15 amino acids. Germline assignment: CDR1 LGHDT and CDR2 YNNKEL (reference sequence). Trimming removed 5 bases from V and 5 bases from J; junction bases left unmatched: 10.

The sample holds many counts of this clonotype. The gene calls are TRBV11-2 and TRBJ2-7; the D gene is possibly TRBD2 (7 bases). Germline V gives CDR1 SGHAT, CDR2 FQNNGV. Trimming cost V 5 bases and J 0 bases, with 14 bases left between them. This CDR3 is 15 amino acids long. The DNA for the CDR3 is TGTGCCAGCAGCCCTGGGGGGGGCCCCTCCTACGAGCAGTACTTC. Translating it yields CASSPGGGPSYEQYF.